The next 10 T cell receptor beta chains were all read from a single sample in a study of shared clonotypes between healthy human individuals. Some clones are missing from TCRdb's copy, which holds only in-frame ones; the method was immunoSEQ multiplex PCR. Counted here are some 2,500,000 clones, 85% to 95% occurring once; the ten biggest clones make up 0.37%. What was sequenced was naive CD4+ T cells from PBMCs. Indicated subset: CD45RA+ positively selected. The receptors were gathered from a man aged 18 to 30 in good health. Some clones in this sample may be carry-over from other donors' samples.

The chain combines TRBV7-9 with TRBJ2-7; D gene ambiguous. This CDR3 is built from 14 residues. Germline assignment: CDR1 SEHNR and CDR2 FQNEAQ (reference sequence). With 5 bases removed from V and 6 bases from J, the gap between germline ends came to 17 bases. The CDR3 sequence is CASSANIGEIEQYF. The CDR3 DNA reads as TGTGCCAGCAGCGCCAACATAGGCGAGATCGAGCAGTACTTC.

This rearrangement joins TRBV4-2 to TRBJ1-5; D not certain. This CDR3 has 14 amino acids. Germline values: CDR1 LGHNA, CDR2 YNFKEQ. The V end lost 1 base, the J end lost 0 bases, and 4 bases lay between the germline ends. The CDR3 reads CASSQGNSNQPQHF. DNA of the CDR3: TGTGCCAGCAGCCAAGGCAATAGCAATCAGCCCCAGCATTTT.

The chain recombines TRBV28 with TRBJ2-7; 9 bases map to TRBD2. The CDR3 contains 15 residues. Germline lookup yields CDR1 MDHEN and CDR2 SYDVKM. The V and J ends lost 8 bases and 4 bases, in that order; junction bases with no gene match: 12. CDR3 coding DNA: TGTGCCAGCGGGGTAACGGCGGGAGGGCCGTACGAGCAGTACTTC. Protein: CASGVTAGGPYEQYF.

The CDR3 region has the DNA TGCAGCGTTGATAGGGGAATATCACGGGGATCTGGCTACGAGCAGTACTTC. This sequence encodes CSVDRGISRGSGYEQYF. V usage is TRBV29-1 and J usage is TRBJ2-7; possibly TRBD1 or TRBD2 for D (5 bases each). The CDR3 extends over 17 amino acids. CDR1 is SQVTM and CDR2 is ANQGSEA in the germline V gene. V was cut by 3 bases and J by 3 bases, with 24 bases left in between.

The V call is TRBV4-1, the J call TRBJ1-3; D is unclear. CDR1 and CDR2 from the germline V gene are MGHRA and YSYEKL. The V and J ends lost 0 bases and 2 bases respectively, with 8 bases between them. CDR3 length equals 15 residues. CDR3: CASSQEYDPGNTIYF. For the CDR3, the DNA is TGCGCCAGCAGCCAAGAATATGACCCTGGAAACACCATATATTTT.

This chain links TRBV14 with TRBJ1-1; possible D gene TRBD1, 5 bases. The CDR3 is 18 amino acids. Germline CDR1 SGHDN, CDR2 FVKESK. V dropped 0 bases and J dropped 0 bases, with 17 bases sitting between them. The CDR3 protein is CASSQDPSRGLMNTEAFF. The DNA of the CDR3 is TGTGCCAGCAGCCAAGATCCCTCGAGGGGACTCATGAACACTGAAGCTTTCTTT.

The table lists this clone with a count of one. The gene calls are TRBV19 and TRBJ1-4; D is uncertain. Deletions cut 8 bases from V and 0 bases from J, with 13 bases between. The CDR3 consists of 15 residues. Germline CDR1 and CDR2: LNHDA and SQIVND (reference sequence). The DNA of the CDR3 is TGTGCCAGTGGAAGCCAGGCTGCAACTAATGAAAAACTGTTTTTT. Residues: CASGSQAATNEKLFF.

Of note for this clone: In the same sample, other DNA sequences code for this CDR3. The chain recombines TRBV7-2 with TRBJ2-7, with TRBD2 matching 9 bases. Losses at the gene ends were 1 base for V and 2 bases for J; bases not matched to a gene: 0. The CDR3 sequence is 14 residues long. CDR1 SGHTA and CDR2 FQGNSA come from the germline V gene. CDR3 coding DNA: TGTGCCAGCAGCTTAGTAGCGGGAGCCTACGAGCAGTACTTC. Its protein product is CASSLVAGAYEQYF.

This clone was counted between two and nine times. V is TRBV19 and J is TRBJ1-5; no reliable D call. The CDR3 is made up of 13 amino acids. Germline V gives CDR1 LNHDA, CDR2 SQIVND (reference sequence). V was clipped by 9 bases and J by 2 bases, with 11 bases between them. CDR3 DNA: TGTGCCAGCCGGACTGATGGCAATCAGCCCCAGCATTTT. Amino acid sequence: CASRTDGNQPQHF.

The chain recombines TRBV18 with TRBJ2-3, with 7 bases matching TRBD2. The trim removed 1 base at V and 2 bases at J, leaving 6 bases unmatched. The germline CDR1 and CDR2 sequences are KGHSH and LQKENI. CDR3 size: 16 residues. The CDR3 spells CASSPRLAVTTDTQYF. In DNA form, the CDR3 reads TGTGCCAGCTCACCACGCCTAGCGGTCACCACAGATACGCAGTATTTT.